This T cell receptor (beta chain) is from a study of glioma-infiltrating T cells. This clonotype was picked up a small number of times. Its target is unknown. Amplification of TCR alpha and beta CDR3 regions from RNA used iRepertoire nested multiplex PCR. Using its own MiXCR run on the multiplex PCR reads, TCRdb lists one record per CDR3 protein. The repertoire has around 120,000 distinct CDR3 sequences, under 25% of them found once; the top ten carry under 35%. CDR1 and CDR2 from the germline V gene are SQVTM and ANQGSEA. The V and J ends lost 7 bases and 1 base respectively, with 13 bases between them. The CDR3 covers 13 residues. The study, taken as a whole, reports: Non-neoplastic patients had below-expected tissue-blood divergence, while all gliomas exceeded expectation.

The rearrangement uses TRBV29-1 and TRBJ2-5, with D uncertain. Sequencing input: glioma tissue, nonneoplastic brain tissue, or PBMCs (not recorded which). The source is a human donor with low-grade glioma or glioblastoma, undergoing nonglioma brain surgery, or in good health (not recorded which). The CDR3 DNA is TGCAGCGAGCAAGGTTCCCCCCAAGAGACCCAGTACTTC. Its translation is CSEQGSPQETQYF. The full variable domain, in which reference TRBV29-1 and TRBJ2-5 provide the parts outside the CDR3, is SAVISQKPSRDICQRGTSLTIQCQVDSQVTMMFWYRQQPGQSLTLIATANQGSEATYESGFVIDKFPISRPNLTFSTLTVSNMSPEDSSIYLCSEQGSPQETQYFGPGTRLLVL.